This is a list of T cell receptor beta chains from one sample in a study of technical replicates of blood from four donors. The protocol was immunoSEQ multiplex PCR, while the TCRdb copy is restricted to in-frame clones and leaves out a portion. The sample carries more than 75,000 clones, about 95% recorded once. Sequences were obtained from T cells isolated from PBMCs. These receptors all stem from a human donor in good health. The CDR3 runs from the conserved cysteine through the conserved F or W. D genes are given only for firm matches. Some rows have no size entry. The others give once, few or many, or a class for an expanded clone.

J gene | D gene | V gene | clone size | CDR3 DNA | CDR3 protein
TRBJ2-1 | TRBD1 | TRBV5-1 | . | TGCGCCAGCAGCTTCCGACAGGGGGCGGGCAATGAGCAGTTCTTC | CASSFRQGAGNEQFF
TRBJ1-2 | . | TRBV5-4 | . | TGTGCCAGCAGCAGGACAGATTTTGATATCGGCTACACCTTC | CASSRTDFDIGYTF
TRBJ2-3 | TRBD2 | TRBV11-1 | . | TGTGCCAGCAGCAGGCGGGAGGGCCAGGGAGATACGCAGTATTTT | CASSRREGQGDTQYF
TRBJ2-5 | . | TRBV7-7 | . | TGTGCTAGCAGCTTAAATATCGGGGAGACCCAGTACTTC | CASSLNIGETQYF
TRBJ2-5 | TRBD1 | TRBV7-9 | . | TGTGCCAGCAGCTTCTACTACAGGGGTAAAGAGACCCAGTACTTC | CASSFYYRGKETQYF
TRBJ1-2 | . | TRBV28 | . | TGTGCCAGCAGTTTGTCCGGACTAAGCTATGGCTACACCTTC | CASSLSGLSYGYTF
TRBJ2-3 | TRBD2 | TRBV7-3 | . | TGTGCCAGCAGCCGTCTAGCGGGGGAACCCCCAGATACGCAGTATTTT | CASSRLAGEPPDTQYF
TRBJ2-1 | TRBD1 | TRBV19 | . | TGTGCCAGTAGTCCGGACAGGTATAACAATGAGCAGTTCTTC | CASSPDRYNNEQFF
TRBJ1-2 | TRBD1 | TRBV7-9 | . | TGTGCCAGCAGCGGACAGGGAGGGGGCTACACCTTC | CASSGQGGGYTF
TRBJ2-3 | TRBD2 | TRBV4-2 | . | TGTGCCAGCAGCCAAGAGTTCGCGGGAGGTACAGATACGCAGTATTTT | CASSQEFAGGTDTQYF
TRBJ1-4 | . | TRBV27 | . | TGTGCCAGCAGTGTCAGGGGCCCTCTAAATGAAAAACTGTTTTTT | CASSVRGPLNEKLFF
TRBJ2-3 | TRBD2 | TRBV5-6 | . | TGTGCCAGCAGCGGGCTAGCGGGGACAGATACGCAGTATTTT | CASSGLAGTDTQYF
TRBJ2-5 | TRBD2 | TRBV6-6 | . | TGTGCCAGCAGTTACCTAGCGGGAGGGGGAGAGACCCAGTACTTC | CASSYLAGGGETQYF
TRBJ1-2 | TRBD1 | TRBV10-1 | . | TGCGCCAGCAGTGGGAACAGGGGAGGAGGCTACACCTTC | CASSGNRGGGYTF
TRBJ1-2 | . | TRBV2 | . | TGTGCCATGGCAGGGGATGACTATGGCTACACCTTC | CAMAGDDYGYTF
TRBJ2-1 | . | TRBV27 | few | TGTGCCAGCAGTCTATGGTCCCTAGCTGGTCCCTACAATGAGCAGTTCTTC | CASSLWSLAGPYNEQFF
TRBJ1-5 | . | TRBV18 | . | TGTGCCAGCTCGCCACAAAACTCGGGGGGGTTAGGCAATCAGCCCCAGCATTTT | CASSPQNSGGLGNQPQHF
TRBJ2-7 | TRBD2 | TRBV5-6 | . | TGTGCCAGCAGCTTGTCCTACGGGGGGAGAGGAAGCTACGAGCAGTACTTC | CASSLSYGGRGSYEQYF
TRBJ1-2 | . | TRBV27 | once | TGTGCCAGCAGTCCACGGACAGCTTATGGCTACACCTTC | CASSPRTAYGYTF
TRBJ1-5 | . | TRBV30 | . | TGTGCCTGGACCAGCGGGCGGGAGTATAGCAATCAGCCCCAGCATTTT | CAWTSGREYSNQPQHF
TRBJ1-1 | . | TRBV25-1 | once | TGTGCCAGCAGTGATGTAGGGGTAAAGGCAGGTGGCCCTGAAGCTTTCTTT | CASSDVGVKAGGPEAFF
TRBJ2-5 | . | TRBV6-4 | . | TGTGCCAGCAGTGTAACCTTTCGGGAGCGAGAGACCCAGTACTTC | CASSVTFRERETQYF
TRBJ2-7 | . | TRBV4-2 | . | TGTGCCAGCAGCCGGGACATAAACTACGAGCAGTACTTC | CASSRDINYEQYF
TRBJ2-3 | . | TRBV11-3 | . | TGTGCCAGCAGCTTACAGGGCCCAGATACGCAGTATTTT | CASSLQGPDTQYF
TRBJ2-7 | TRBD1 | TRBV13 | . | TGTGCCAGCAGCTTCTTAGGGACAGGTACCTACGAGCAGTACTTC | CASSFLGTGTYEQYF
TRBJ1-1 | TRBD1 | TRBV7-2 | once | TGTGCCAGCAGCTTAAGGGGGCTGGGCACTGAAGCTTTCTTT | CASSLRGLGTEAFF
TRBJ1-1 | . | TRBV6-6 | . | TGTGCCAGATCCGGGACTGAAAGCGAGGGCACTGAAGCTTTCTTT | CARSGTESEGTEAFF
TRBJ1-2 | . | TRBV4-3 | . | TGCGCCAGCAGCCAAGTTCAGCGAGGGTTCTATGGCTACACCTTC | CASSQVQRGFYGYTF
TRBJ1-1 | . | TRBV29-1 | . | TGCAGCGCCGGACAGACTGAAGCTTTCTTT | CSAGQTEAFF
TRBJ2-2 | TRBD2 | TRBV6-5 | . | TGTGCCAGCAGTTACTCAACTAGCGGGACTGGGGAGCTGTTTTTT | CASSYSTSGTGELFF
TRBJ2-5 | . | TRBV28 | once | TGTGCCAGCAGTTTCGGCGGGACCCAGTACTTC | CASSFGGTQYF
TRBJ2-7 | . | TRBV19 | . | TGTGCCAGTAGTAAAAAGGACGGGGCCTACGAGCAGTACTTC | CASSKKDGAYEQYF
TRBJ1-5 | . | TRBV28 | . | TGTGCCAGCAGTTTAACCCGAGGTAGGCCCCAGCATTTT | CASSLTRGRPQHF
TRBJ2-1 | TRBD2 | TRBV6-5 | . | TGTGCCAGCTCGTCAGGGTTGCGGGAGTACAATGAGCAGTTCTTC | CASSSGLREYNEQFF
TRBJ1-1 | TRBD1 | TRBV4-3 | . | TGCGCCAGCAGCCAAGACAGGGGGTACACTGAAGCTTTCTTT | CASSQDRGYTEAFF
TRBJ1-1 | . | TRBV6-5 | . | TGTGCCAGCAGTCCCCTGACAGGGAACACTGAAGCTTTCTTT | CASSPLTGNTEAFF
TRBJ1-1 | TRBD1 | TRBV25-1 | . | TGTGCCAGCACCTGGGGAGGACAGGGTCCTCTTGTAACTGAAGCTTTCTTT | CASTWGGQGPLVTEAFF
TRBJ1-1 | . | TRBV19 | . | TGTGCCAGTAAAATTACAGGTAACACTGAAGCTTTCTTT | CASKITGNTEAFF
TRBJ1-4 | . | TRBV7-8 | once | TGTGCCAGCAGCCCTACCCGGACAGTCGGAAGGGAAAAACTGTTTTTT | CASSPTRTVGREKLFF
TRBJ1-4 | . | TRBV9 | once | TGTGCCAGCAGCGTAACAACAGCAACTAATGAAAAACTGTTTTTT | CASSVTTATNEKLFF
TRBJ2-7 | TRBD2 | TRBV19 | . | TGTGCCAGCGCTCGCCAGGGACTAGCGGGAGGAAGAAGTGACGAGCAGTACTTC | CASARQGLAGGRSDEQYF
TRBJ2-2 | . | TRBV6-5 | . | TGTGCCAGCATGAGCGGGTCCAACACCGGGGAGCTGTTTTTT | CASMSGSNTGELFF
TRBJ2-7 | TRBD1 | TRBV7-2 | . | TGTGCCAGCAGCTTGGACAGGGACGAGCAGTACTTC | CASSLDRDEQYF
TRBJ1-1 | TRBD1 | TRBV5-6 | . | TGTGCCAGCAGCTACCAACAGGGGGGAAGAACTGAAGCTTTCTTT | CASSYQQGGRTEAFF
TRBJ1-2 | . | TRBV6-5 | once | TGTGCCAGCAGTTCTATCTTGGACAGCCACTATGGCTACACCTTC | CASSSILDSHYGYTF
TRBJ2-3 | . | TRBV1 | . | TGCACCAGCACCCCGGGACTAGCGGGAGAAGCCACAGATACGCAGTATTTT | CTSTPGLAGEATDTQYF
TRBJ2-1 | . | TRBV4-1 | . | TGCGCCAGCAGAAATCGACTGTCGGGAGAGCAGTTCTTC | CASRNRLSGEQFF
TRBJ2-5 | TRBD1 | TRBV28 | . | TGTGCCAGCAGTTCTTGGGGACAGGGAAGCGTCGAGACCCAGTACTTC | CASSSWGQGSVETQYF